Presented here are 15 T cell receptor beta chains from one specimen sequenced in a study of OX40 agonist ivuxolimab in advanced cancers. Repertoires were generated with immunoSEQ multiplex PCR, while TCRdb's copy carries only in-frame clones and drops some. The sample consists of about 28,000 clones, roughly 86% of them appearing once. The input for sequencing was CD4+ or CD8+ T cells sorted from blood, taken in a trial of the OX40 agonist ivuxolimab. The receptors were gathered from an adult with an advanced solid tumor such as melanoma, head and neck, liver or kidney cancer.

Points on this clone: Other DNA sequences within the sample encode an identical CDR3. The gene calls are TRBV5-1 and TRBJ2-1, with D tentatively TRBD2 (6 bases). Trimming shortened V by 2 bases and J by 4 bases, and 10 bases separated the two germline ends. CDR3 length: 14 residues. The germline V gene encodes CDR1 SGHRS and CDR2 YFSETQ. The CDR3 sequence: CASSFSGAYNEQFF. The CDR3 bases are TGCGCCAGCAGCTTTTCGGGAGCTTACAATGAGCAGTTCTTC.

The V and J genes are TRBV10-3 and TRBJ2-2, with D unclear. Deletions cut 3 bases from V and 0 bases from J, with 8 bases between. CDR1 is ENHRY and CDR2 is SYGVKD in the germline V gene. CDR3 length: 15 residues. The DNA for the CDR3 is TGTGCCATCAGTGAACCTCAAACGAACACCGGGGAGCTGTTTTTT. This sequence encodes CAISEPQTNTGELFF.

The chain carries TRBV7-8 and TRBJ2-1; 11 nucleotides align to TRBD2. Looked up from germline, CDR1 is SGHVS and CDR2 is FQNEAQ. This CDR3 is 16 amino acids long. The V and J ends lost 5 bases and 4 bases, in that order; junction bases with no gene match: 7. CDR3 residues: CASSLLTSGIYNEQFF. The CDR3 bases are TGTGCCAGCAGCCTCCTGACTAGCGGGATTTACAATGAGCAGTTCTTC.

The CDR3 reads CASSLESTSGRVETQYF. In DNA form, the CDR3 reads TGTGCCAGCAGCTTAGAGTCGACTAGCGGGAGGGTGGAGACCCAGTACTTC. This chain links TRBV11-2 with TRBJ2-5; 14 nucleotides align to TRBD2. Germline V gene lookup returns CDR1 SGHAT and CDR2 FQNNGV. After removal of 0 bases from V and 5 bases from J, the junction contained 5 bases not matched to a gene. The length of the CDR3 is 17 residues.

J is TRBJ2-7 and V is TRBV11-1, with D maybe TRBD1 (5 bases). V lost 1 base to trimming and J lost 5 bases, with 18 bases between them. The germline V gene has CDR1 SGHAT and CDR2 FQDESV (reference sequence). There are 16 residues in the CDR3. The CDR3 protein is CASSLVTGLVSHEQYF. CDR3 nucleotide sequence: TGTGCCAGCAGCTTAGTTACAGGTCTCGTTTCCCACGAGCAGTACTTC. The variable domain in full, completed from reference TRBV11-1 and TRBJ2-7, reads EAEVAQSPRYKITEKSQAVAFWCDPISGHATLYWYRQILGQGPELLVQFQDESVVDDSQLPKDRFSAERLKGVDSTLKIQPAELGDSAMYLCASSLVTGLVSHEQYFGPGTRLTVT.

The rearrangement links TRBV7-9 to TRBJ2-6; the D is unclear. CDR3 size: 15 residues. Trimming cost V 5 bases and J 1 base, with 9 bases left between them. CDR1 SEHNR and CDR2 FQNEAQ come from the germline V gene (reference sequence). The CDR3 DNA is TGTGCCAGCAGCCTCCGGTCTTCTGGGGCCAACGTCCTGACTTTC. Its protein product is CASSLRSSGANVLTF.

This chain joins TRBV6-7 and TRBJ2-7; TRBD1 agrees at 7 bases. TRBV6-7 is filed as an ORF, its function uncertain. With 5 bases clipped from V and 2 bases from J, the junction kept 0 bases outside the gene matches. This CDR3 spans 12 amino acids. The DNA for the CDR3 is TGTGCCAGCAGTAGGGGGCCCTACGAGCAGTACTTC. Translation gives CASSRGPYEQYF.

V and J are TRBV7-9 and TRBJ2-2; TRBD2 aligns across 8 bases. Germline lookup yields CDR1 SEHNR and CDR2 FQNEAQ (reference sequence). CDR3 length: 16 amino acids. V was clipped by 4 bases and J by 5 bases; unmatched bases: 9. CDR3 sequence reads: CASSSPGGVETGELFF. The CDR3 nucleotides are TGTGCCAGCAGCTCCCCGGGAGGGGTGGAGACCGGGGAGCTGTTTTTT.

The chain joins TRBV7-8 to TRBJ1-2, with 8 nucleotides matching TRBD1. V dropped 3 bases and J dropped 2; count of bases not matched to a gene: 8. In germline, CDR1 is SGHVS, CDR2 FQNEAQ. The CDR3 length is 16 residues. The CDR3 region is CASSFGIQGGNYGYTF. In nucleotides, the CDR3 is TGTGCCAGCAGCTTTGGGATACAGGGGGGAAACTATGGCTACACCTTC.

This clone was seen a handful of times. The chain joins TRBV5-4 to TRBJ2-6, with D tentatively TRBD1 or TRBD2 (5 bases each). The CDR3 is 19 amino acids. CDR1 SGHNT and CDR2 YYREEE come from the germline V gene (reference sequence). The ends were cut back, 3 bases at V and 4 bases at J, with 23 bases in the middle. The CDR3 DNA reads TGTGCCAGCAGCTCTAAGCGAGGGGCCCCTCAAGTCGGGGCCAACGTCCTGACTTTC. Its protein is CASSSKRGAPQVGANVLTF.

The chain recombines TRBV5-3 with TRBJ2-2; a weak D match, TRBD1 (6 bases). TRBV5-3 is assigned to the ORF class and has an uncertain function. The germline V and J ends were trimmed by 5 bases and 3 bases, with 11 bases remaining between them. CDR3 length: 14 residues. The CDR3 DNA sequence: TGTGCCAGAAGTCAGACAGGCGACACCGGGGAGCTGTTTTTT. It is translated as CARSQTGDTGELFF.

J is TRBJ2-3 and V is TRBV27; D not resolved. The CDR3 extends over 14 amino acids. Between the trimmed V and J ends, which lost 2 bases and 1 base, there was a span of 7 bases. Looked up from germline, CDR1 is MNHEY and CDR2 is SMNVEV (reference sequence). CDR3 DNA: TGTGCCAGCAGTTTAATGTGGGGCACAGATACGCAGTATTTT. This gives the protein CASSLMWGTDTQYF.

The chain employs TRBV18 and TRBJ1-3, with D unclear. Germline V CDR1 and CDR2: KGHSH, LQKENI. The CDR3 spans 16 residues. The germline V and J ends were trimmed by 3 bases and 0 bases, with 12 bases remaining between them. The CDR3, as DNA: TGTGCCAGCTCACCGACTATGGTGAGCTCTGGAAACACCATATATTTT. Translated: CASSPTMVSSGNTIYF.

The chain recombines TRBV19 with TRBJ2-7; weak D call: TRBD2 (6 bases). V was trimmed by 1 base and J by 4 bases, leaving 11 bases between them. From germline, CDR1 is LNHDA and CDR2 SQIVND (reference sequence). The CDR3 has 14 amino acids. CDR3 in amino acids: CASSIAPGEYEQYF. Written as DNA, the CDR3 is TGTGCCAGTAGTATAGCCCCGGGAGAGTACGAGCAGTACTTC.

The rearrangement uses TRBV6-5 and TRBJ2-7; D possibly corresponds to TRBD2 (5 bases). V was cut by 6 bases and J by 4 bases, with 19 bases left in between. This CDR3 has 15 amino acids. Germline V gene data show CDR1 as MNHEY and CDR2 as SVGAGI. Written as DNA, the CDR3 is TGTGCCAGCAGCCTCACTCGTCGTGGCGGGTACGAGCAGTACTTC. Translation: CASSLTRRGGYEQYF.